Below are 23 T cell receptor beta chains sequenced from a single sample in a study of T cells after posttransplantation cyclophosphamide. Sampled 1 year posttransplant, controls received myeloablative marrow transplants, methotrexate and a calcineurin inhibitor. The repertoire was sequenced with immunoSEQ multiplex PCR; TCRdb's copy has only in-frame clones and lacks some. Of 15,000 to 20,000 clones listed, 80% to 90% are singletons. The material was PBMCs, obtained 441 days after allogeneic stem cell transplant with calcineurin inhibitor and methotrexate. These receptors all stem from a male patient aged 25 to 39 who received an allogeneic stem cell transplant from an unrelated donor, was CMV-positive, and had acute and chronic GVHD. Some T cells may be provided by the graft donor.

This CDR3 reads CASSVDAADSYGYTF. CDR3 nucleotide sequence: TGTGCCAGCAGTGTCGATGCGGCGGATAGCTATGGCTACACCTTC. The V gene is TRBV6-4, the J gene TRBJ1-2; D not resolved. V lost 4 bases and J 4 bases, leaving 16 bases between the germline ends. Germline values: CDR1 MRHNA, CDR2 SNTAGT. The CDR3 has 15 residues.

The count of this clone is one. The chain links TRBV6-5 to TRBJ1-6; D unresolved. The V end lost 4 bases, the J end lost 16 bases, and 11 bases lay between the germline ends. Per germline, CDR1 MNHEY and CDR2 SVGAGI. This CDR3 is 11 amino acids long. The CDR3 DNA reads as TGTGCCAGCAGTTTAGCTCCTAATCTCCACTTT. Protein sequence: CASSLAPNLHF.

This clone occurred once. The chain uses TRBV5-1 and TRBJ1-5, with D possibly matching TRBD1 (5 bases). The CDR3 runs 15 residues. Deletions cut 4 bases from V and 0 bases from J, with 11 bases between. Germline CDR1 and CDR2: SGHRS and YFSETQ. In DNA, the CDR3 is TGCGCCAGCAGCCCGGGGGGGAATAGCAATCAGCCCCAGCATTTT. This encodes CASSPGGNSNQPQHF.

This sequence joins TRBV7-8 and TRBJ1-5, with no clear D. Looked up from germline, CDR1 is SGHVS and CDR2 is FQNEAQ. The CDR3 contains 16 residues. V was trimmed by 1 base and J by 3 bases, leaving 13 bases between them. The CDR3 is CASSLVRGAHNQPQHF. CDR3 nucleotide sequence: TGTGCCAGCAGCTTAGTTCGGGGTGCCCACAATCAGCCCCAGCATTTT. The full variable domain, rest sourced from reference TRBV7-8 and TRBJ1-5, is GAGVSQSPRYKVAKRGQDVALRCDPISGHVSLFWYQQALGQGPEFLTYFQNEAQLDKSGLPSDRFFAERPEGSVSTLKIQRTQQEDSAVYLCASSLVRGAHNQPQHFGDGTRLSIL.

This sequence joins TRBV28 and TRBJ1-2; a possible D gene is TRBD1 (5 bases). V lost 3 bases, J lost 7 bases, and 15 bases lay in between. The germline V gene encodes CDR1 MDHEN and CDR2 SYDVKM. The CDR3 runs to 14 residues. This CDR3 reads CASSFGQGGRGYTF. CDR3 DNA sequence: TGTGCCAGCAGTTTCGGCCAGGGTGGACGTGGCTACACCTTC.

The V call is TRBV7-9, the J call TRBJ1-4; D is undetermined. CDR1 SEHNR and CDR2 FQNEAQ come from the germline V gene (reference sequence). V shed 8 bases and J shed 4 bases, with 14 bases lying between them. CDR3 length: 14 residues. For the CDR3, the DNA is TGTGCCAGCGCTCGCGAGCTAAATAATGAAAAACTGTTTTTT. It codes for CASARELNNEKLFF.

The chain links TRBV2 to TRBJ1-2; D ambiguous. The CDR3 consists of 16 residues. Germline CDR1 is SNHLY and CDR2 is FYNNEI. V dropped 4 bases and J dropped 2 bases, with 17 bases sitting between them. The CDR3 sequence: CASSVSQKRQNYGYTF. In DNA, the CDR3 is TGTGCCAGCAGTGTTTCCCAGAAGCGGCAGAACTATGGCTACACCTTC.

This chain links TRBV27 with TRBJ2-7; 7 bases agree with TRBD2. V lost 5 bases to trimming and J lost 2 bases; unmatched junction nucleotides: 6. Germline V gene data show CDR1 as MNHEY and CDR2 as SMNVEV (reference sequence). This CDR3 is built from 14 residues. The chain's CDR3 is CASSPGLKAYEQYF. In DNA form, the CDR3 reads TGTGCCAGCAGTCCGGGACTAAAGGCCTACGAGCAGTACTTC.

Of note for this clone: One end of the junction fails to match germline, which may point to a read error. The chain joins TRBV4-1 to TRBJ2-7; 9 bases are shared with TRBD1. The CDR3 is made up of 15 amino acids. CDR1 is MGHRA and CDR2 is YSYEKL in the germline V gene. The CDR3 DNA reads TGTGCCAGCAGCCAAGAAGGGGACAGGGCGAACGAGCAGTACTTC. Protein product: CASSQEGDRANEQYF.

V is TRBV5-4 and J is TRBJ2-2; TRBD2 is a possible D gene (5 bases). With 0 bases removed from V and 6 bases from J, the gap between germline ends came to 15 bases. CDR3 length: 16 amino acids. Germline V gene lookup returns CDR1 SGHNT and CDR2 YYREEE (reference sequence). The CDR3 DNA is TGTGCCAGCAGCTTGGTATCACCGGGAAAGGCCGGGGAGCTGTTTTTT. Its protein is CASSLVSPGKAGELFF.

This chain connects TRBV18 to TRBJ1-2; perhaps TRBD1 as D (5 bases). CDR1 KGHSH and CDR2 LQKENI come from the germline V gene. This CDR3 is 16 amino acids long. V lost 0 bases and J 9 bases, leaving 20 bases between the germline ends. CDR3 coding DNA: TGTGCCAGCTCACCACCGGTCGAATTGGGGGGAATCAGCTACACCTTC. Translated, it gives CASSPPVELGGISYTF.

There are a few counts of this clone. V gene TRBV7-3 combines with J gene TRBJ2-7; D is unclear. V was shortened by 1 base and J by 3 bases, with 10 bases between the two germline ends. CDR3 length: 14 residues. Germline CDR1 and CDR2: SGHTA and FQGTGA. Here the CDR3 reads CASSLNARSYEQYF. CDR3 nucleotide sequence: TGTGCCAGCAGCTTAAATGCTAGGAGCTACGAGCAGTACTTC.

The CDR3 spells CASGLAGEINEQFF. Here the CDR3 DNA reads TGTGCCAGTGGGCTAGCGGGAGAGATTAATGAGCAGTTCTTC. The chain employs TRBV19 and TRBJ2-1; TRBD2 matches at 10 bases. Per the germline V gene, CDR1 is LNHDA and CDR2 is SQIVND (reference sequence). Germline trimming cut 8 bases from V and 7 bases from J; bases unmatched to any gene: 8. This CDR3 comprises 14 residues.

The chain recombines TRBV30 with TRBJ1-4; D perhaps matches TRBD1 (6 bases). Germline V gives CDR1 GTSNPN, CDR2 SVGIG (reference sequence). Trimming cost V 2 bases and J 15 bases, with 16 bases left between them. The CDR3 runs 12 residues. In DNA form, the CDR3 reads TGTGCCTGGAGTCCTCGACAGGAATTGGTGTTTTTT. Its translation is CAWSPRQELVFF.

This chain uses TRBV5-5 with TRBJ2-7; 8 bases are a match to TRBD2. The CDR3 loop spans 16 amino acids. Trimming removed 2 bases from V and 4 bases from J; junction bases left unmatched: 11. Per germline, CDR1 SGHKS and CDR2 YYEKEE (reference sequence). The CDR3 sequence is CASSFVRGVRMYEQYF. The CDR3 DNA is TGTGCCAGCAGCTTTGTGCGGGGGGTACGTATGTACGAGCAGTACTTC.

This clone was picked up a small number of times. The chain links TRBV19 to TRBJ1-5, with TRBD1 matching 7 bases. The germline gives CDR1 LNHDA, CDR2 SQIVND (reference sequence). V lost 5 bases, J lost 5 bases, and 6 bases stayed unmatched. The length of the CDR3 is 14 residues. The CDR3 nucleotides read TGTGCCAGTAGTTTGAGGGGGCCGGATCAGCCCCAGCATTTT. Its protein is CASSLRGPDQPQHF.

J is TRBJ2-1 and V is TRBV28; D is possibly TRBD1 (5 bases). The germline V and J ends were trimmed by 6 bases and 8 bases, with 8 bases remaining between them. The germline gives CDR1 MDHEN, CDR2 SYDVKM. This CDR3 spans 11 amino acids. For the CDR3, the DNA is TGTGCCAGCAGAGGGGTGCATGAGCAGTTCTTC. It yields the protein CASRGVHEQFF.

This clone is a singleton in its sample. The chain employs TRBV6-5 and TRBJ2-7; TRBD1 matches 7 bases. The CDR3 is made up of 13 amino acids. The J segment lost 7 bases and the V segment lost 6 bases, leaving 9 bases of the junction unmatched. The germline V gene encodes CDR1 MNHEY and CDR2 SVGAGI. For the CDR3, the DNA is TGTGCCAGCAGCCCCAAGGGGGCAGGGGAGCAGTACTTC. As protein: CASSPKGAGEQYF.

This clone was recorded only once. The chain links TRBV19 to TRBJ2-3; 14 positions match TRBD2. Per the germline V gene, CDR1 is LNHDA and CDR2 is SQIVND (reference sequence). The V and J ends lost 3 bases and 7 bases, in that order; junction bases with no gene match: 15. CDR3 length: 19 residues. The CDR3 coding sequence is TGTGCCAGTAGTATCCAAGCCACGGGACTAGCGGGAGTGTCTCATACGCAGTATTTT. Translated, it gives CASSIQATGLAGVSHTQYF.

V gene TRBV29-1 combines with J gene TRBJ2-1; a possible D gene is TRBD2 (5 bases). The V gene lost 3 bases and the J gene lost 5 bases, with 8 bases spanning the gap. Germline values: CDR1 SQVTM, CDR2 ANQGSEA. The CDR3 is 12 amino acids. The CDR3 sequence is CSVDRRNNEQFF. The CDR3 nucleotides are TGCAGCGTTGATAGGAGGAACAATGAGCAGTTCTTC.

CDR3 bases: TGTGCCAGCAGTTTATCGAATCGGTACGAGCAGTACTTC. Its translation is CASSLSNRYEQYF. The chain has TRBV27 and TRBJ2-7; D gene unclear. The CDR3 contains 13 residues. Germline assignment: CDR1 MNHEY and CDR2 SMNVEV (reference sequence). V was pared by 0 bases and J by 4 bases, with 7 bases between.

The chain employs TRBV7-6 and TRBJ2-3, with TRBD2 identical over 11 bases. CDR1 and CDR2 from the germline V gene are SGHVS and FNYEAQ. The CDR3 contains 16 residues. Trimming at V came to 3 bases and at J to 4 bases, leaving 6 bases not matched to a gene. CDR3 residues: CASSFLTSGDPDTQYF. CDR3 coding DNA: TGTGCCAGCAGCTTTCTGACTAGCGGGGACCCAGATACGCAGTATTTT.

The chain links TRBV4-1 to TRBJ2-1, with D maybe TRBD1 (5 bases). Germline V gene data show CDR1 as MGHRA and CDR2 as YSYEKL. This CDR3 region has 14 residues. V was cut by 0 bases and J by 10 bases, with 13 bases left in between. CDR3 DNA sequence: TGCGCCAGCAGCCAAGATCGGACACCCAGGGAGCAGTTCTTC. Protein product: CASSQDRTPREQFF.